This record concerns one T cell receptor (beta chain) sequence. Its cognate antigen is unknown. This same CDR3 is encoded by further DNA sequences in the sample. Treatment noted: AdE1-LMPpoly-expanded autologous EBV-specific T-cell therapy followed by anti-PD-1 nivolumab. This specimen comes from a study of EBV T-cell therapy then PD-1 blockade in nasopharyngeal carcinoma. The CDR3 covers 13 residues. The V end lost 3 bases, the J end lost 1 base, and 6 bases lay between the germline ends. Germline V gives CDR1 LNHDA, CDR2 SQIVND (reference sequence). Clones were sequenced by immunoSEQ multiplex PCR, and TCRdb holds only the in-frame ones, with some missing. In the table there are some 19,000 clones, roughly 84% of which are singletons.

The genes are TRBV19 and TRBJ1-1, with no clear D. Sequenced material: CD8+ T cells from blood, taken around day 34 from a patient whose treatment included autologous EBV-specific T cells and nivolumab. The source is a man aged 40-49 years with nasopharyngeal carcinoma. The CDR3 loop is CASSIWGNTEAFF. The DNA of the CDR3 is TGTGCCAGTAGTATTTGGGGGAACACTGAAGCTTTCTTT. The full variable domain, in which reference TRBV19 and TRBJ1-1 provide the parts outside the CDR3, is DGGITQSPKYLFRKEGQNVTLSCEQNLNHDAMYWYRQDPGQGLRLIYYSQIVNDFQKGDIAEGYSVSREKKESFPLTVTSAQKNPTAFYLCASSIWGNTEAFFGQGTRLTVV.